These T cell receptor beta chains were read from a single sample in a study of blood T cell repertoires in COVID-19. Libraries were prepared by immunoSEQ multiplex PCR; TCRdb keeps only in-frame clonotypes and omits some of them. The sample lists over 100,000 clones; about 89% were seen once. The sample consisted of peripheral blood. The receptors originated from a man aged 60 to 69 with COVID-19, enrolled during active disease. CDR3s include the opening cysteine and the closing phenylalanine or tryptophan. Fields, in order: clone size, V gene, J gene, CDR3 protein. Size is omitted from some rows. Given values are once, few, many or a class for expanded clones.

>NA|TRBV10-3|TRBJ2-3
CAIRDSSGGSTDTQYF
>NA|TRBV9|TRBJ1-3
CASSPRPPGVLNGNTIYF
>NA|TRBV2|TRBJ2-5
CASSALLGGQETQYF
>NA|TRBV5-1|TRBJ1-2
CASSLDAGSNYGYTF
>NA|TRBV29-1|TRBJ1-2
CSVDDPGSYTF
>NA|TRBV7-8|TRBJ1-2
CASSKGPDTPSNYGYTF
>NA|TRBV5-1|TRBJ2-4
CASSPGGTGSKNIQYF
>NA|TRBV5-4|TRBJ2-5
CASSFSGDRETQYF
>few|TRBV7-3|TRBJ2-1
CASSPMGLANEQFF
>NA|TRBV7-8|TRBJ2-5
CASSLGGGPQETQYF
>NA|TRBV30|TRBJ1-1
CAWGDRGEAFF
>NA|TRBV7-6|TRBJ1-4
CASSLGGGDEKLFF
>NA|TRBV12-3/TRBV12-4|TRBJ1-1
CASSFQENTEAFF
>NA|TRBV27|TRBJ1-1
CASSSTTGLNTEAFF